Shown below are 24 T cell receptor beta chains from a single sample sequenced in a study of glioma-infiltrating T cells. Using RNA template, CDR3s of TCR alpha and beta were amplified with iRepertoire arm-PCR. TCRdb fed the multiplex PCR reads into MiXCR, producing one record per CDR3 protein. The sample has approximately 90,000 distinct CDR3 sequences; under 30% are singletons. The sample taken for sequencing was glioma tissue, nonneoplastic brain tissue, or PBMCs (not recorded which). The receptors derive from a human donor with low-grade glioma or glioblastoma, undergoing nonglioma brain surgery, or in good health (not recorded which).

This clonotype has a count of ten or more. The V call is TRBV7-2, the J call TRBJ2-3; D ambiguous. CDR3 length: 13 residues. The germline V gene encodes CDR1 SGHTA and CDR2 FQGNSA. V lost 4 bases and J 2 bases, leaving 7 bases between the germline ends. The CDR3 DNA reads as TGTGCCAGCAGCTGGGAAAACACAGATACGCAGTATTTT. As protein: CASSWENTDTQYF.

In nucleotides, the CDR3 is TGCGCCAGCAGCTTGTTCAGGGGTCCCACTGAAGCTTTCTTT. Protein sequence: CASSLFRGPTEAFF. This chain links TRBV5-1 with TRBJ1-1; a possible D gene is TRBD1 (6 bases). The CDR3 loop spans 14 amino acids. Per germline, CDR1 SGHRS and CDR2 YFSETQ. Trimming pared 1 base from V and 4 bases from J, leaving 11 bases between.

This clonotype was observed at least ten times. The chain joins TRBV5-1 to TRBJ2-3, with a possible D match to TRBD2 (5 bases). Germline CDR1 SGHRS, CDR2 YFSETQ. This CDR3 region has 13 residues. V shed 1 base and J shed 6 bases, with 9 bases lying between them. The CDR3 DNA reads TGCGCCAGCAGCTTGTCCGAGGGCGATACGCAGTATTTT. Residues: CASSLSEGDTQYF. Full variable domain (missing parts from reference TRBV5-1 and TRBJ2-3): KAGVTQTPRYLIKTRGQQVTLSCSPISGHRSVSWYQQTPGQGLQFLFEYFSETQRNKGNFPGRFSGRQFSNSRSEMNVSTLELGDSALYLCASSLSEGDTQYFGPGTRLTVL.

This clonotype was detected many times. This chain links TRBV11-2 with TRBJ2-1; TRBD2 matches 9 bases. Germline-derived CDR1 and CDR2 are SGHAT and FQNNGV. The junction had 0 bases not matched to a gene; V was cut back by 5 bases and J by 1 base. The CDR3 covers 14 residues. Here the CDR3 DNA reads TGTGCCAGCAGCGGACTAGCGTCCTACAATGAGCAGTTCTTC. Its protein is CASSGLASYNEQFF.

This clonotype was seen ten or more times. The V and J genes are TRBV20-1 and TRBJ1-6; a possible D gene is TRBD1 (5 bases). CDR1 is DFQATT and CDR2 is SNEGSKA in the germline V gene (reference sequence). The CDR3 runs to 13 residues. V shed 1 base and J shed 7 bases, with 8 bases lying between them. CDR3 protein: CSARGGGNSPLHF. DNA for the CDR3: TGCAGTGCTAGAGGCGGGGGGAATTCACCCCTCCACTTT.

This clonotype was detected ten times or more. This rearrangement joins TRBV20-1 to TRBJ2-1, with TRBD2 matching over 11 bases. CDR3 length equals 15 residues. The germline CDR1 and CDR2 sequences are DFQATT and SNEGSKA (reference sequence). The trim removed 3 bases at V and 2 bases at J, leaving 3 bases unmatched. CDR3: CSARLAGGAYNEQFF. In nucleotides, the CDR3 is TGCAGTGCTAGGCTAGCGGGGGGTGCCTACAATGAGCAGTTCTTC.

This clonotype was observed at least ten times. The genes are TRBV3-1 and TRBJ2-1; 11 nucleotides agree with TRBD2. The ends lost 1 base at V and 12 bases at J; junction bases unmatched: 11. The germline CDR1 and CDR2 sequences are LGHDT and YNNKEL (reference sequence). The CDR3 sequence is 16 residues long. The DNA of the CDR3 is TGTGCCAGCAGCCAAGGGAGTAGCGGGGGGGCCGTAAGGCAGTTCTTC. Its translation: CASSQGSSGGAVRQFF.

Remarks on this clonotype: It may be a read error: a sequence one base away is much more abundant. The CDR3 does not end in the conserved phenylalanine or tryptophan, so this is likely a read error. Here the CDR3 DNA reads TGCAGCGTTGAAGATCAGGACCTTGGTGGGGCCAACGTCCTGACTTTA. Translating it yields CSVEDQDLGGANVLTL. The chain combines TRBV29-1 with TRBJ2-6, with D unresolved. The germline V gene has CDR1 SQVTM and CDR2 ANQGSEA. Trimming left V 0 bases short and J 3 bases short, with 12 bases between. This CDR3 spans 16 amino acids.

On this clonotype: The DNA is omitted, as the CDR3 cannot be located on it reliably, and the CDR3 follows TCRdb's listing. The chain joins TRBV12-3 or TRBV12-4 to TRBJ2-3. The CDR3 has 19 amino acids, counting both end residues. The CDR3 protein is CASSFYICSALKTTDTQYF.

This clonotype has ten or more counts. The chain links TRBV27 to TRBJ2-7; tentative D call: TRBD1 (6 bases). Germline V gives CDR1 MNHEY, CDR2 SMNVEV (reference sequence). CDR3 length equals 13 residues. V shed 6 bases and J shed 9 bases, with 18 bases lying between them. The CDR3 DNA reads TGTGCCAGCAGCGCTAGGGGGTGGAGTCGGCAGTACTTC. This codes for CASSARGWSRQYF.

This clonotype was recorded at least ten times. The chain has TRBV4-2 and TRBJ2-3, with D tentatively TRBD2 (5 bases). V shed 2 bases and J shed 4 bases, with 16 bases lying between them. This CDR3 contains 16 residues. CDR1 LGHNA and CDR2 YNFKEQ come from the germline V gene. CDR3 DNA: TGTGCCAGCAGCCAACCCCCCGGCGGGCGGGCAGATACGCAGTATTTT. Translating gives CASSQPPGGRADTQYF.

This clonotype was counted many times. The rearrangement links TRBV2 to TRBJ1-5; 7 bases are shared with TRBD1. The germline gives CDR1 SNHLY, CDR2 FYNNEI. The CDR3 runs 14 residues. The V gene end was trimmed by 5 bases and the J gene end by 5 bases; junction bases not matched to a gene: 6. CDR3 DNA: TGTGCCAGCAGTCCGACAGGGTCGTATCAGCCCCAGCATTTT. It encodes CASSPTGSYQPQHF.

Notes on this clonotype: The conserved phenylalanine or tryptophan is not found at the CDR3 terminus, so this likely reflects a read error. The rearrangement joins TRBV18 to TRBJ1-1; perhaps TRBD1 as D (6 bases). V was cut by 4 bases and J by 3 bases, with 9 bases left in between. Germline CDR1 KGHSH, CDR2 LQKENI. The CDR3 is 13 amino acids. CDR3: CASSQGGYTEAFL. The CDR3 nucleotides are TGTGCCAGCTCACAGGGGGGATACACTGAAGCTTTCCTT.

The chain is built from TRBV5-1 and TRBJ2-5; no clear D gene. V gave up 1 base and J gave up 5 bases, with 9 bases separating them. This CDR3 is 13 amino acids long. Germline V gives CDR1 SGHRS, CDR2 YFSETQ. This CDR3 reads CASSLSGAETQYF. The CDR3 DNA reads as TGCGCCAGCAGCTTGAGTGGCGCGGAGACCCAGTACTTC.

The chain uses TRBV2 and TRBJ1-2; 10 nucleotides align to TRBD1. The CDR3 is 13 amino acids. CDR1 is SNHLY, CDR2 FYNNEI, per germline. V was clipped by 6 bases and J by 7 bases; unmatched bases: 5. The DNA for the CDR3 is TGTGCCAGCAGACCGGGACAGGGGATTGGCTACACCTTC. The encoded protein is CASRPGQGIGYTF.

At least ten counts were recorded for this clonotype. The chain employs TRBV18 and TRBJ2-5; D gene ambiguous. The CDR3 runs 14 residues. The germline gives CDR1 KGHSH, CDR2 LQKENI. Trimming removed 1 base from V and 3 bases from J, with 9 bases in between. CDR3 loop: CASSPLQAEETQYF. The DNA for the CDR3 is TGTGCCAGCTCACCACTGCAGGCTGAAGAGACCCAGTACTTC.

In this sample, this clonotype turned up many times. The rearrangement joins TRBV2 to TRBJ2-7, with D perhaps matching TRBD1 (6 bases). Germline V lookup: CDR1 SNHLY, CDR2 FYNNEI. Deletions cut 10 bases from V and 0 bases from J, with 13 bases between. The CDR3 length is 13 residues. CDR3 loop: CATRQDLSYEQYF. The CDR3 DNA follows: TGTGCCACAAGACAGGATCTCTCCTACGAGCAGTACTTC.

The table lists this clonotype with many counts. The chain carries TRBV6-2 or TRBV6-3 and TRBJ2-1; 7 bases align to TRBD2. This CDR3 has 15 amino acids. Germline V CDR1 and CDR2: MNHEY, SVGEGT. V lost 6 bases and J lost 0; bases outside the gene matches: 5. For the CDR3, the DNA is TGTGCCAGCAGCCGAGCGGGGAGCTCCTACAATGAGCAGTTCTTC. This sequence encodes CASSRAGSSYNEQFF.

The gene calls are TRBV24-1 and TRBJ2-3; D is perhaps TRBD1 (5 bases). V was shortened by 3 bases and J by 6 bases, with 15 bases between the two germline ends. Germline-derived CDR1 and CDR2 are KGHDR and SFDVKD. The CDR3 extends over 15 amino acids. The CDR3 coding sequence is TGTGCCACCAGTGATGCCAGGGAATCGAGGGATACGCAGTATTTT. Protein product: CATSDARESRDTQYF.

The chain links TRBV11-2 to TRBJ2-7; D is perhaps TRBD2 (5 bases). This CDR3 has 14 residues. Germline loops: CDR1 SGHAT, CDR2 FQNNGV. The V end lost 4 bases, the J end lost 1 base, and 11 bases lay between the germline ends. CDR3 DNA sequence: TGTGCCAGCAGCTCGCCAGCGGATTCCTACGAGCAGTACTTC. It is translated as CASSSPADSYEQYF.

The chain joins TRBV5-1 to TRBJ1-5, with D possibly TRBD1 on 6 matching bases. CDR1 and CDR2 from the germline V gene are SGHRS and YFSETQ. V shed 4 bases and J shed 7 bases, with 15 bases lying between them. This CDR3 comprises 14 residues. CDR3 bases: TGCGCCAGCAGCCCACAGGGTCTAAACCAGCCCCAGCATTTT. Translation gives CASSPQGLNQPQHF.

A remark on this clonotype: A much larger clone sits a single nucleotide away, making a read error possible. This rearrangement joins TRBV12-3 or TRBV12-4 to TRBJ2-7, with 7 bases that match TRBD2. The CDR3 loop spans 15 amino acids. CDR3 bases: TGTGCCGGCAGTTTAGTGGCTAGCGGCCCCTACGAGCAGTACTTC. Amino acid sequence: CAGSLVASGPYEQYF.

A remark on this clonotype: Germline is not matched at one junction end, which may reflect a read error. The chain uses TRBV5-4 and TRBJ1-1; a weak D match, TRBD1 (5 bases). This CDR3 region has 16 residues. Germline loops: CDR1 SGHNT, CDR2 YYREEE (reference sequence). The CDR3 region has the DNA TGTGCCAGCAGCTTTACCAAGGGGATCGTGAACACTGGAGCTTTCTTT. This codes for CASSFTKGIVNTGAFF.

In regard to this clonotype: A read error is possible here, since a much larger clone lies one base away. V and J are TRBV24-1 and TRBJ2-1; TRBD2 matches 11 bases. Germline V gene sequence: CDR1 KGHDR, CDR2 SFDVKD. The CDR3 is 15 amino acids. Trimming at V came to 4 bases and at J to 6 bases, leaving 4 bases not matched to a gene. The CDR3 region is CATSDPGLAANEQFF. The CDR3 DNA sequence: TGTGCCACCAGTGACCCGGGACTAGCGGCCAATGAGCAGTTCTTC.